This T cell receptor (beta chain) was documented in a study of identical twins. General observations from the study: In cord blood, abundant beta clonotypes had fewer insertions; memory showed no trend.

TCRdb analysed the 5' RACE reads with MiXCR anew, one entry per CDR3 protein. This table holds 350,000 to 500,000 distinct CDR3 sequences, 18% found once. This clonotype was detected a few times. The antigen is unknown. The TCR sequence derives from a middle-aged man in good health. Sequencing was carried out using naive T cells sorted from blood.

Here the CDR3 DNA reads TGCGCCAGCACCACAGGGTCGACTAATGAAAAACTGTTTTTT. Its protein is CASTTGSTNEKLFF. The chain uses TRBV5-1 and TRBJ1-4; a weak D match, TRBD1 (6 bases). This CDR3 comprises 14 residues. Per germline, CDR1 SGHRS and CDR2 YFSETQ. Trimming left V 6 bases short and J 2 bases short, with 11 bases between.